These 21 T cell receptor beta chains share one sample of origin, sequenced in a study of blood T cell repertoires in COVID-19 (dated by TCRdb to 2019 to 2021). The method behind the library was the immunoSEQ multiplex PCR assay. Entries here come from immuneACCESS through TCRdb and include only in-frame sequences with V and J called. Some clones fail to appear in such tables; in the studies checked, an unresolved V gene covers under half of the shortfall, and the cause of the remainder is unknown. This sample is represented by more than 65,000 clones; roughly 89% of them were singletons. Roughly 8% of the sample goes to the ten largest clones. Sequencing input: peripheral blood. All receptors come from a human donor in a cohort sampled during active COVID-19.

The rearrangement uses TRBV5-8 and TRBJ1-2; D gene ambiguous. The germline V gene encodes CDR1 SGHTS and CDR2 YDEGEE. Deletions cut 1 base from V and 8 bases from J, with 9 bases between. The CDR3 spans 12 residues. This chain's CDR3 is CASSLRGSGYTF. The CDR3 DNA follows: TGTGCCAGCAGCTTGCGGGGAAGCGGCTACACCTTC.

V usage is TRBV12-3 or TRBV12-4 and J usage is TRBJ1-4; 7 bases align to TRBD1. The trim removed 5 bases at V and 11 bases at J, leaving 5 bases unmatched. The CDR3 is 12 amino acids. CDR3 in amino acids: CASSGDSGKLFF. The DNA for the CDR3 is TGTGCCAGCAGTGGGGACAGTGGGAAACTGTTTTTT.

The chain uses TRBV13 and TRBJ1-3; D is unclear. The CDR3 has 16 amino acids. Germline V gene lookup returns CDR1 PRHDT and CDR2 FYEKMQ (reference sequence). The germline V and J ends were trimmed by 3 bases and 0 bases, with 12 bases remaining between them. The CDR3 bases are TGTGCCAGCAGCTTGAGCCAGGAAAGCTCTGGAAACACCATATATTTT. Its protein is CASSLSQESSGNTIYF.

V and J are TRBV11-2 and TRBJ2-7, with 7 positions matching TRBD1. The CDR3 contains 15 residues. Trimming took 5 bases from V and 1 from J; bases not matched to a gene: 8. Germline V gene sequence: CDR1 SGHAT, CDR2 FQNNGV. CDR3 DNA: TGTGCCAGCAGCCCCCACAGGGGAAAATCCTACGAGCAGTACTTC. Its translation is CASSPHRGKSYEQYF. The complete variable domain, with remaining parts taken from reference TRBV11-2 and TRBJ2-7, reads EAGVAQSPRYKIIEKRQSVAFWCNPISGHATLYWYQQILGQGPKLLIQFQNNGVVDDSQLPKDRFSAERLKGVDSTLKIQPAKLEDSAVYLCASSPHRGKSYEQYFGPGTRLTVT.

Worth noting for this clone: This specimen includes other DNA sequences encoding the same CDR3. V is TRBV2 and J is TRBJ1-2, with a possible D match to TRBD1 (5 bases). Trimming took off 6 bases at V and 0 bases at J, with 8 bases between the two ends. The CDR3 contains 13 residues. Germline V CDR1 and CDR2: SNHLY, FYNNEI. The CDR3 coding sequence is TGTGCCAGCAGCCGGACACCTAACTATGGCTACACCTTC. Translating it yields CASSRTPNYGYTF.

This sequence joins TRBV28 and TRBJ1-4; D is uncertain. Looked up from germline, CDR1 is MDHEN and CDR2 is SYDVKM. The CDR3 is made up of 16 amino acids. V shed 3 bases and J shed 2 bases, with 13 bases lying between them. The CDR3 nucleotides are TGTGCCAGCAGTTTCCTCTTGACACTGACTAATGAAAAACTGTTTTTT. Its translation is CASSFLLTLTNEKLFF.

CDR3 amino acids: CASSLGISSYNEQFF. In DNA form, the CDR3 reads TGTGCCAGCAGCTTAGGTATCAGCTCCTACAATGAGCAGTTCTTC. V and J are TRBV7-3 and TRBJ2-1; no clear D gene. Germline CDR1 and CDR2: SGHTA and FQGTGA. V was cut by 2 bases and J by 0 bases, with 8 bases left in between. The CDR3 runs to 15 residues. The variable domain in full, with the rest retrieved from reference TRBV7-3 and TRBJ2-1, is GAGVSQTPSNKVTEKGKYVELRCDPISGHTALYWYRQSLGQGPEFLIYFQGTGAADDSGLPNDRFFAVRPEGSVSTLKIQRTERGDSAVYLCASSLGISSYNEQFFGPGTRLTVL.

This clone came up once. V gene TRBV7-2 combines with J gene TRBJ1-1; 8 nucleotides match TRBD1. Germline loops: CDR1 SGHTA, CDR2 FQGNSA. J was trimmed by 6 bases and V by 6 bases; bases with no gene match: 9. The CDR3 totals 14 residues. The CDR3 region has the DNA TGTGCCAGCAGGTCAGGACAGGGCTGGGCTGAAGCTTTCTTT. This codes for CASRSGQGWAEAFF. The full variable domain, with the rest looked up from reference TRBV7-2 and TRBJ1-1, is GAGVSQSPSNKVTEKGKDVELRCDPISGHTALYWYRQSLGQGLEFLIYFQGNSAPDKSGLPSDRFSAERTGGSVSTLTIQRTQQEDSAVYLCASRSGQGWAEAFFGQGTRLTVV.

The chain joins TRBV2 to TRBJ2-7, with 8 bases fitting TRBD2. Germline V gene data show CDR1 as SNHLY and CDR2 as FYNNEI. The CDR3 sequence is 15 residues long. J was trimmed by 3 bases and V by 7 bases; bases with no gene match: 11. As DNA, the CDR3 is TGTGCCAGCAATGATTGGCTAGCGGGTCGCTACGAGCAGTACTTC. As protein: CASNDWLAGRYEQYF.

This chain uses TRBV24-1 with TRBJ2-3; D gene ambiguous. CDR3 length: 17 amino acids. Per germline, CDR1 KGHDR and CDR2 SFDVKD. Deletions cut 6 bases from V and 2 bases from J, with 20 bases between. Here the CDR3 DNA reads TGTGCCACCAGTAGCAGCACAGTTAGGTCCAACACAGATACGCAGTATTTT. The encoded protein is CATSSSTVRSNTDTQYF.

CDR3 sequence (DNA): TGTGCCAGCAGCTTTGGACACTGGTACGAGCAGTACTTC. Its protein is CASSFGHWYEQYF. The chain couples TRBV11-1 to TRBJ2-7; tentative D call: TRBD1 (5 bases). The CDR3 totals 13 residues. CDR1 is SGHAT, CDR2 FQDESV, per germline (reference sequence). V lost 3 bases and J lost 4, with 10 bases in between.

In this sample, this clone turned up once. The V and J genes are TRBV27 and TRBJ2-7; 8 positions match TRBD2. CDR1 and CDR2 from the germline V gene are MNHEY and SMNVEV (reference sequence). CDR3 size: 14 residues. With V trimmed by 8 bases and J by 2 bases, 8 bases remained unmatched. CDR3 sequence: CASGPRGGPYEQYF. The CDR3 nucleotides read TGTGCCAGCGGGCCGCGCGGGGGGCCCTACGAGCAGTACTTC.

The rearrangement uses TRBV5-4 and TRBJ2-2; possible D gene TRBD2, 6 bases. Germline V gene lookup returns CDR1 SGHNT and CDR2 YYREEE (reference sequence). Trimming shortened V by 7 bases and J by 4 bases, and 8 bases separated the two germline ends. The CDR3 is 12 amino acids. CDR3: CASGGITGELFF. The CDR3 DNA reads as TGTGCCAGCGGGGGGATCACCGGGGAGCTGTTTTTT.

The chain links TRBV21-1 to TRBJ1-5. TRBV21-1 is described as a pseudogene. The CDR3 is 15 amino acids. Written as DNA, the CDR3 is TGTGCCAGCAGCAAAGCTGATTGCGGTGGTCAGCCCCAGCATTTT. Encoded protein: CASSKADCGGQPQHF.

V is TRBV5-8 and J is TRBJ2-7, with 9 nucleotides matching TRBD1. The CDR3 spans 14 residues. With 5 bases clipped from V and 3 bases from J, the junction kept 6 bases outside the gene matches. Germline CDR1 reads SGHTS; CDR2 reads YDEGEE. CDR3 sequence: CASRSGTGLYEQYF. The CDR3 nucleotides are TGTGCCAGCAGATCCGGGACAGGGCTCTACGAGCAGTACTTC.

The genes are TRBV27 and TRBJ1-2, with D perhaps TRBD1 (5 bases). Germline CDR1 reads MNHEY; CDR2 reads SMNVEV (reference sequence). Trimming shortened V by 5 bases and J by 1 base, and 14 bases separated the two germline ends. The CDR3 has 15 residues. The CDR3 spells CASSAQQGFNYGYTF. In DNA form, the CDR3 reads TGTGCCAGCAGTGCCCAGCAGGGATTTAACTATGGCTACACCTTC.

A few counts support this clone. The chain couples TRBV10-3 to TRBJ1-1, with D unclear. V was clipped by 0 bases and J by 6 bases, with 23 bases between them. The CDR3 is made up of 18 amino acids. Germline CDR1 is ENHRY and CDR2 is SYGVKD. Here the CDR3 DNA reads TGTGCCATCAGTGAGTCCCGTGGCCCTATGGAGGGCGGTCCTGAAGCTTTCTTT. The encoded protein is CAISESRGPMEGGPEAFF.

The chain uses TRBV7-2 and TRBJ1-1, with D perhaps matching TRBD1 (5 bases). V was clipped by 5 bases and J by 4 bases, with 14 bases between them. Germline CDR1 and CDR2: SGHTA and FQGNSA. The CDR3 consists of 14 residues. CDR3 in DNA: TGTGCCAGCAGCCCTGCCGGGGGGGGCACTGAAGCTTTCTTT. Translating gives CASSPAGGGTEAFF.

The chain links TRBV15 to TRBJ2-7; D perhaps matches TRBD2 (6 bases). Germline V gene sequence: CDR1 LNHNV, CDR2 YYDKDF (reference sequence). The CDR3 is 16 residues long. V dropped 0 bases and J dropped 3 bases, with 15 bases sitting between them. CDR3 region: CATSRDSGWNNYEQYF. CDR3 nucleotide sequence: TGTGCCACCAGCAGAGATAGCGGTTGGAACAACTACGAGCAGTACTTC.

This chain uses TRBV3-1 (or the pseudogene TRBV3-2) with TRBJ2-7; the match to TRBD1 covers 8 bases. The CDR3 sequence is 17 residues long. Germline CDR1 is LGHDT and CDR2 is YNNKEL (reference sequence). The V segment lost 1 base and the J segment 3 bases; nucleotides outside the gene matches: 11. The CDR3 loop is CASSQVAQGAKGYEQYF. In nucleotides, the CDR3 is TGTGCCAGCAGCCAAGTGGCCCAGGGGGCGAAAGGCTACGAGCAGTACTTC.

V and J are TRBV28 and TRBJ1-6; 9 positions agree with TRBD1. The CDR3 has 15 residues. V shed 3 bases and J 10 bases; nucleotides not matched to a gene: 7. CDR1 and CDR2 from the germline V gene are MDHEN and SYDVKM. The CDR3 coding sequence is TGTGCCAGCAGTTTGACAGGGGGTAACGCCTCACCCCTCCACTTT. As protein: CASSLTGGNASPLHF.